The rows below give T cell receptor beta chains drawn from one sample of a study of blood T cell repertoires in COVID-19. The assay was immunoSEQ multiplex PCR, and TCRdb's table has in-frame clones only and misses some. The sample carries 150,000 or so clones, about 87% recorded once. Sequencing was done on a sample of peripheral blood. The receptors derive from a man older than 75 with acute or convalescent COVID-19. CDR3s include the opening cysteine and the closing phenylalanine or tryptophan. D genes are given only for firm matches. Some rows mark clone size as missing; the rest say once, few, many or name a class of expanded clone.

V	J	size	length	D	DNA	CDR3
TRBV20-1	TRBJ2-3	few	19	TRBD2	TGCAGTGCTAGTCATTTTCGGACTAGCGGGAGTATGGGCACAGATACGCAGTATTTT	CSASHFRTSGSMGTDTQYF
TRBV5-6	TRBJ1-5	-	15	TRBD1	TGTGCCAGCAGCTTGGGAGGGGGCAGAGATCAGCCCCAGCATTTT	CASSLGGGRDQPQHF
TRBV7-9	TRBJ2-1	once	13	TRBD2	TGTGCCAGCAGCTCCACTAGCGTCAATGAGCAGTTCTTC	CASSSTSVNEQFF
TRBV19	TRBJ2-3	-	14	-	TGTGCCAGTAGTATCGGGTCCGGCACAGATACGCAGTATTTT	CASSIGSGTDTQYF
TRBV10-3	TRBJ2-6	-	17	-	TGTGCCATGGGGGCCGGGCAGGGAGTCTCTGGGGCCAACGTCCTGACTTTC	CAMGAGQGVSGANVLTF
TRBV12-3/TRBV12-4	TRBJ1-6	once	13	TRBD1	TGTGCCAGCAGTGACAGGGTTAATTCACCCCTCCACTTT	CASSDRVNSPLHF
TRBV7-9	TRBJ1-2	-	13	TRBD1	TGTGCCAGCAGCCCGACAGGGGGGATAGGCTACACCTTC	CASSPTGGIGYTF
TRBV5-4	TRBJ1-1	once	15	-	TGTGCCAGCAGCTTGGGCGGGGGGCTGAACACTGAAGCTTTCTTT	CASSLGGGLNTEAFF
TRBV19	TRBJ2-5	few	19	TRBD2	TGTGCCAGTAGTATGCGGTACGGGCTAGCGGGAGGGCCCTATGAGACCCAGTACTTC	CASSMRYGLAGGPYETQYF
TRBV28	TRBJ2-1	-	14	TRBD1	TGTGCCAGCAGAGGACAGGAGCAGATTAATGAGCAGTTCTTC	CASRGQEQINEQFF
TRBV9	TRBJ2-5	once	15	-	TGTGCCAGCAGCGTAACTGGACAGCGACAAGAGACCCAGTACTTC	CASSVTGQRQETQYF
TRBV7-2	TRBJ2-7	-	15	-	TGTGCCAGCAGCAAGTCGGAGGTTAGCTCCTACGAGCAGTACTTC	CASSKSEVSSYEQYF
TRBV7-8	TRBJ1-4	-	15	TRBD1	TGTGCCAGCAGCTCACCGGGACAGGGGGCCCGAAAACTGTTTTTT	CASSSPGQGARKLFF
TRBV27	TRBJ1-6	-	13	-	TGTGCCAGCAGGCCCCCGCGGGTAAGTTCCCTCCACTTT	CASRPPRVSSLHF
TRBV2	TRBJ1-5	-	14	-	TGTGCCAGCAGTGCCCAGGGGAGCAATCAGCCCCAGCATTTT	CASSAQGSNQPQHF
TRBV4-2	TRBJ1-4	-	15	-	TGTGCCAGCAGCCCACAATTTGCAACTAATGAAAAACTGTTTTTT	CASSPQFATNEKLFF
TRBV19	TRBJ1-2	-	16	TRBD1	TGTGCCAGTAGTATCGGGCGGGACAGGGCCGCCTGGGGCTACACCTTC	CASSIGRDRAAWGYTF
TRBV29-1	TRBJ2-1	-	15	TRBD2	TGCAGCGTTGTTGGGGCGGGGGGTCCGTCTAATGAGCAGTTCTTC	CSVVGAGGPSNEQFF
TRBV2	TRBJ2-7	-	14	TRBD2	TGTGCCAGCAGTCCAACTAGCGCGTTCTACGAGCAGTACTTC	CASSPTSAFYEQYF
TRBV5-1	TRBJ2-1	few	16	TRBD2	TGCGCCAGCAGCACGCTAGCGGGAGTTTTCTACAATGAGCAGTTCTTC	CASSTLAGVFYNEQFF
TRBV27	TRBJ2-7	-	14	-	TGTGCCAGCAGCCAGACAGTCCCCTCCTACGAGCAGTACTTC	CASSQTVPSYEQYF
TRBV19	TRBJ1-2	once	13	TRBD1	TGTGCCAGTAAAAACAGGGGTGGCTATGGCTACACCTTC	CASKNRGGYGYTF
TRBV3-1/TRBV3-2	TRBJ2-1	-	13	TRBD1	TGTGCCAGCAGCCACGGACAGGGTGAGGAGCAGTTCTTC	CASSHGQGEEQFF
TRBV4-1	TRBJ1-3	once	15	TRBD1	TGCGCCAGCAGCCAAGATCTGGGACAGTTAAACACCATATATTTT	CASSQDLGQLNTIYF
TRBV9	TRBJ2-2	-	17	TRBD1	TGTGCCAGCCCCAGACGGAGGGACAGGGAGAACACCGGGGAGCTGTTTTTT	CASPRRRDRENTGELFF
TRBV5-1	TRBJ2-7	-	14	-	TGCGCCAGCAGCTCAGGGGTCAGCTCCTACGAGCAGTACTTC	CASSSGVSSYEQYF
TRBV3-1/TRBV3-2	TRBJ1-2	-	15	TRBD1	TGTGCCAGCAGCCAAGACGGGACAGGTGGCTATGGCTACACCTTC	CASSQDGTGGYGYTF
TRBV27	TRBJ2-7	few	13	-	TGTGCCAGCAGATTAAGGGGTTCCGGAGAGCAGTACTTC	CASRLRGSGEQYF
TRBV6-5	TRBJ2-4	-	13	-	TGTGCCAGCAGATCCTCAGCCAAAAACATTCAGTACTTC	CASRSSAKNIQYF
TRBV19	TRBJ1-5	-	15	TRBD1	TGTGCCAGTAGTATCGAGGGGGCCATTGGTCAGCCCCAGCATTTT	CASSIEGAIGQPQHF
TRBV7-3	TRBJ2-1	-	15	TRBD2	TGTGCCAGCAGCTTGGGACTAGCGGGATTCAATGAGCAGTTCTTC	CASSLGLAGFNEQFF
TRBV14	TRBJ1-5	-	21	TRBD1	TGTGCCAGCAGCCAAGTACCCCGGTCAGGGGGCGCAAAAGTTAGCAATCAGCCCCAGCATTTT	CASSQVPRSGGAKVSNQPQHF
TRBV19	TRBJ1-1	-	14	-	TGTGCCAGTAGTACCCCCGGGGTGAACACTGAAGCTTTCTTT	CASSTPGVNTEAFF
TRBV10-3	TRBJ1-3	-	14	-	TGTGCCATCAAGTCAGCGGGGACTGGAAACACCATATATTTT	CAIKSAGTGNTIYF
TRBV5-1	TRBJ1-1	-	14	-	TGCGCCAGCAGTTGGCAGGGGCTTGGCACTGAAGCTTTCTTT	CASSWQGLGTEAFF
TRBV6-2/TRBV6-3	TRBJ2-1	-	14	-	TGTGCCAGCAGTTACTCCAATCCGACTAGTGAGCAGTTCTTC	CASSYSNPTSEQFF
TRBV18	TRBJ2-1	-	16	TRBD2	TGTGCCAGCTCACCACCGCTAGCGGGAGGGCGGGATGAGCAGTTCTTC	CASSPPLAGGRDEQFF
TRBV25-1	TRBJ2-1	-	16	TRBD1	TGTGCCAGCAGTGGAACCGGGACAGTCGATAAGGATGAGCAGTTCTTC	CASSGTGTVDKDEQFF
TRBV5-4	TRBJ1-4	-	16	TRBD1	TGTGCCAGCAGTCTGGGACAGCCTACAACTAATGAAAAACTGTTTTTT	CASSLGQPTTNEKLFF
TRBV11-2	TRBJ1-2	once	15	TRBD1	TGTGCCAGCAGCGCGGCGTTCGGGACAGGGGCCGGCTACACCTTC	CASSAAFGTGAGYTF